This entry is about one T cell receptor beta chain. Several immunoSEQ plates received, in even portions, the genomic DNA of each subset. Measured with immunoSEQ multiplex PCR; TCRdb has only the in-frame clones, and not every one. There are roughly 1 million clones in the sample; roughly 70% occur only once, and about 1.5% lies in the top ten. The source of the sample is a study of shared clonotypes between healthy human individuals. This CDR3 spans 15 amino acids. The germline V gene has CDR1 SGHRS and CDR2 YFSETQ. V gave up 6 bases and J gave up 1 base, with 16 bases separating them. The clonotype originates from a man younger than 35 in good health. The sequenced material came from memory CD4+ T cells sorted from blood. The subset denotes: CD45RA-negative fraction. The V and J genes are TRBV5-1 and TRBJ1-1; TRBD1 might be the D (5 bases). The CDR3 is CASNRGERGNTEAFF. Written as DNA, the CDR3 is TGCGCCAGCAATCGAGGGGAGAGGGGGAACACTGAAGCTTTCTTT.